This TCR beta chain was captured by sequencing in a study of T cells in Graves' hyperthyroidism and ophthalmopathy. On the study more broadly: Pretreatment peripheral blood was obtained at initial diagnosis.

The CDR3 has 16 amino acids. J lost 3 bases, V lost 5 bases, and 10 bases had no gene match. Ophthalmopathy cases met thresholds of Clinical Activity Score at least 3, NOSPECS grade at least 4 and duration under 3 months. What was amplified from RNA transcripts were TCR beta CDR3 regions. First-round RT-PCR targeting the TCR CDR3 was performed with the HTBI primer set. In TCRdb, the multiplex PCR reads were re-called with MiXCR into one record per CDR3 protein. The sample contains about 410,000 distinct CDR3 sequences, approximately 15% of which appear only once. Overall study results and limits: Onset of ophthalmopathy came a median roughly 6.5 months after the model predicted it. A 13 V-J model separated ophthalmopathy from stable hyperthyroidism.

This clonotype was seen a handful of times. Its target is not known. A much larger clone differs by one base, so this may be a read error. The receptor was derived from a woman aged 30 to 39 with Graves' ophthalmopathy. The chain joins TRBV12-3 or TRBV12-4 to TRBJ1-5; 7 nucleotides line up with TRBD1. The sequencing input was blood. CDR3 amino acids: CASSLRDSAANQPQHF. CDR3 nucleotides: TGTGCCAGCAGTCTCCGGGACAGCGCAGCCAATCAGCCCCAGCATTTT.